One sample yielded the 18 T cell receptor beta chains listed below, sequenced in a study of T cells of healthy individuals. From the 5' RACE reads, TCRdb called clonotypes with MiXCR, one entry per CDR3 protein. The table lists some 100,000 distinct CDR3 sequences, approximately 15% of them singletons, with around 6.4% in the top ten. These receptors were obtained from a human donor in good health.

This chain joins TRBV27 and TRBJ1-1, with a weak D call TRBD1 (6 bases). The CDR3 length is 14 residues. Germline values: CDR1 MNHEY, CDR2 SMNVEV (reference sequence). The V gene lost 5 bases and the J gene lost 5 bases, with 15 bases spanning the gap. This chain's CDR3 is CASSPRTGYTEAFF. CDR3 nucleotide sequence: TGTGCCAGCAGTCCCCGTACAGGGTATACTGAAGCTTTCTTT.

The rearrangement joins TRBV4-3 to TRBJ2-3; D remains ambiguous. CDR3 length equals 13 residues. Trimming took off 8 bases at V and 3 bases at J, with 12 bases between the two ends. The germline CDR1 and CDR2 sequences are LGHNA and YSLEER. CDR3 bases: TGCGCCAGCCGCGATAAAGGGACAGATACGCAGTATTTT. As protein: CASRDKGTDTQYF.

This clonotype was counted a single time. CDR3 amino acids: CASSPSSESSYEQYF. In DNA, the CDR3 is TGTGCCAGCAGTCCCTCCTCTGAGAGCTCCTACGAGCAGTACTTC. This rearrangement joins TRBV6-2 or TRBV6-3 to TRBJ2-7; D is uncertain. Trimming pared 5 bases from V and 0 bases from J, leaving 14 bases between. Germline values: CDR1 MNHEY, CDR2 SVGEGT. The CDR3 covers 15 residues.

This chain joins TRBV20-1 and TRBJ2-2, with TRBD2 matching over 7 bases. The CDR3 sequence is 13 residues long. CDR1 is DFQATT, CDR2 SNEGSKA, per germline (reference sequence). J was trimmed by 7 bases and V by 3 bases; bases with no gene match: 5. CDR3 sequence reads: CSARSGGHGELFF. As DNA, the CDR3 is TGCAGTGCTAGGTCGGGGGGTCACGGGGAGCTGTTTTTT.

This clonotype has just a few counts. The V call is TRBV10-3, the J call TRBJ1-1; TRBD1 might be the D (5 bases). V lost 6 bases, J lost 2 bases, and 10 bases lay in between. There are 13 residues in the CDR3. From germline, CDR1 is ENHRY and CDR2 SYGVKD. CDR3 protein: CAISSGTNTEAFF. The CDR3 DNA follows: TGTGCCATCAGCTCCGGGACCAACACTGAAGCTTTCTTT.

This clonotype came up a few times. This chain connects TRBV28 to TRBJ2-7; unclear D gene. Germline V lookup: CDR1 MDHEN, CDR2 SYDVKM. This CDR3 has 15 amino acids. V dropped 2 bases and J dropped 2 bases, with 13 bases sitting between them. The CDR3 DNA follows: TGTGCCAGCAGTTTACGGGCAGGTGACCCCTACGAGCAGTACTTC. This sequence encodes CASSLRAGDPYEQYF.

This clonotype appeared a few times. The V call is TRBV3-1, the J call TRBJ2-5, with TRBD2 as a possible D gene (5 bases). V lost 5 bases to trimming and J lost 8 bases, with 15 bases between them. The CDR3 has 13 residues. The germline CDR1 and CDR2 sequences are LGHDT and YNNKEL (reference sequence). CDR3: CASSGDGVGTQYF. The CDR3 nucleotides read TGTGCCAGCAGCGGCGACGGGGTTGGAACCCAGTACTTC.

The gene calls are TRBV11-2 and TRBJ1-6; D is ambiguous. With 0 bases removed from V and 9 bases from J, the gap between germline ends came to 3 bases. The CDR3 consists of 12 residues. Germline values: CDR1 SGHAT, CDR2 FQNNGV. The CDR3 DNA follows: TGTGCCAGCAGCTTAGAACGTTCACCCCTCCACTTT. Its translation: CASSLERSPLHF. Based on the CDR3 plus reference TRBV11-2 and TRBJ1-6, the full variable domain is EAGVAQSPRYKIIEKRQSVAFWCNPISGHATLYWYQQILGQGPKLLIQFQNNGVVDDSQLPKDRFSAERLKGVDSTLKIQPAKLEDSAVYLCASSLERSPLHFGNGTRLTVT.

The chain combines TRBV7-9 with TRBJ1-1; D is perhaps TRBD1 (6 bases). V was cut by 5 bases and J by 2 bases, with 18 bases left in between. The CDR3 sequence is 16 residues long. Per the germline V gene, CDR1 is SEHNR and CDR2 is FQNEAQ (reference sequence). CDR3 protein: CASSPGQPSFNTEAFF. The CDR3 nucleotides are TGTGCCAGCAGCCCAGGACAGCCTTCTTTTAACACTGAAGCTTTCTTT.

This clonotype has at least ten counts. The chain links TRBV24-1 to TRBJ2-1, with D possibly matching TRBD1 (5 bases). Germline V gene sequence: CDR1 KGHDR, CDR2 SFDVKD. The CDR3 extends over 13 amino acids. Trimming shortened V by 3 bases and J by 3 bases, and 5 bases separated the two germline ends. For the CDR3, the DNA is TGTGCCACCAGTGATGACAGCTACAATGAGCAGTTCTTC. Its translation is CATSDDSYNEQFF.

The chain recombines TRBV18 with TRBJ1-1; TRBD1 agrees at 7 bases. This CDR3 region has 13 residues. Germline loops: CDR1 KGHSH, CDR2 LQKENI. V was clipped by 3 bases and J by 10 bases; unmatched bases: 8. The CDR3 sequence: CASSPQTGTGAFF. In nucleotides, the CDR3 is TGTGCCAGCTCACCCCAGACAGGGACGGGAGCTTTCTTT. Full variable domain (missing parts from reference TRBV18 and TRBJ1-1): NAGVMQNPRHLVRRRGQEARLRCSPMKGHSHVYWYRQLPEEGLKFMVYLQKENIIDESGMPKERFSAEFPKEGPSILRIQQVVRGDSAAYFCASSPQTGTGAFFGQGTRLTVV.

The chain's CDR3 is CASSYTVVAEANTGELFF. CDR3 DNA sequence: TGTGCCAGCAGTTACACGGTGGTAGCGGAGGCGAACACCGGGGAGCTGTTTTTT. This chain joins TRBV6-2 or TRBV6-3 and TRBJ2-2, with a possible D match to TRBD2 (6 bases). The V gene lost 2 bases and the J gene lost 0 bases, with 16 bases spanning the gap. The CDR3 sequence is 18 residues long. In germline, CDR1 is MNHEY, CDR2 SVGEGT.

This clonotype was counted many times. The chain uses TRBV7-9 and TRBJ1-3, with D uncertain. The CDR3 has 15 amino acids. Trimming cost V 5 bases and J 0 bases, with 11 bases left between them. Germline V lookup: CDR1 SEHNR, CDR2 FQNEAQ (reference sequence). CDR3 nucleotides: TGTGCCAGCAGCCCAGACGGGTCCTCTGGAAACACCATATATTTT. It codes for CASSPDGSSGNTIYF.

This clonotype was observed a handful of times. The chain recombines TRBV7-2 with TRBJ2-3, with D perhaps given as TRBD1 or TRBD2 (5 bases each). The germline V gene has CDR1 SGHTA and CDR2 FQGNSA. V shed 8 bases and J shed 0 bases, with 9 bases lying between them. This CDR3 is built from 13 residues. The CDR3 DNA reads TGTGCCAGCGGCCGGGACAGCACAGATACGCAGTATTTT. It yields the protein CASGRDSTDTQYF. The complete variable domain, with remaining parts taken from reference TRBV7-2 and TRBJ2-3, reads GAGVSQSPSNKVTEKGKDVELRCDPISGHTALYWYRQSLGQGLEFLIYFQGNSAPDKSGLPSDRFSAERTGGSVSTLTIQRTQQEDSAVYLCASGRDSTDTQYFGPGTRLTVL.

The CDR3: CASSLVYKGEQFF. DNA of the CDR3: TGTGCCAGCAGCTTAGTATACAAGGGGGAGCAGTTCTTC. The V gene is TRBV7-2, the J gene TRBJ2-1; TRBD1 is a possible D gene (5 bases). The CDR3 is made up of 13 amino acids. V lost 1 base and J 10 bases, leaving 11 bases between the germline ends. Looked up from germline, CDR1 is SGHTA and CDR2 is FQGNSA. Supplemented by reference TRBV7-2 and TRBJ2-1, the full variable domain reads GAGVSQSPSNKVTEKGKDVELRCDPISGHTALYWYRQSLGQGLEFLIYFQGNSAPDKSGLPSDRFSAERTGGSVSTLTIQRTQQEDSAVYLCASSLVYKGEQFFGPGTRLTVL.

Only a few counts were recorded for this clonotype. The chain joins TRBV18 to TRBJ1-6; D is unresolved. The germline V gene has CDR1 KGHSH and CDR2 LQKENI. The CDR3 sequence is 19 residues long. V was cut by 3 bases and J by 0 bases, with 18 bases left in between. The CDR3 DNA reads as TGTGCCAGCTCACCGCTTCCGGAACAAGCATCCTCCTATAATTCACCCCTCCACTTT. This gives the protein CASSPLPEQASSYNSPLHF.

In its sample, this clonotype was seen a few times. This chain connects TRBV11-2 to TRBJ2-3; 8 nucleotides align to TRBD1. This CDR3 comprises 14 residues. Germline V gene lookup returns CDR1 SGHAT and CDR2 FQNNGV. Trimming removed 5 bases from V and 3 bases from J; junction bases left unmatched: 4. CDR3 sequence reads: CASSDRGGTDTQYF. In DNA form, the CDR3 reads TGTGCCAGCAGCGACAGGGGAGGTACAGATACGCAGTATTTT.

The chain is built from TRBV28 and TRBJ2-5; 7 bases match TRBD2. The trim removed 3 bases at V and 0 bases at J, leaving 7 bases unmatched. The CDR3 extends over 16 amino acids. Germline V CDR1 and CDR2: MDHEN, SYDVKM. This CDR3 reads CASSLSGGEYQETQYF. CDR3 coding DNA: TGTGCCAGCAGTTTGAGTGGGGGGGAATACCAAGAGACCCAGTACTTC.